This entry features one TCR beta chain sequence. Its specificity is not known. The data stem from a study of cytomegalovirus exposure and HLA in healthy donors. 13 Jbeta primers and 60 Vbeta primers were used for the PCR. The method was immunoSEQ multiplex PCR; TCRdb's version includes in-frame clones alone and lacks a portion of them. The sample has 150,000 or so clones; roughly 80% are singletons. Study results and caveats: TCR beta sequences reportedly predicted the HLA-A and HLA-B alleles of most subjects accurately. According to an earlier analysis, most TCR beta V segments yielded productive rearrangements about 87% or about 30% of the time. Looking again later, the authors saw that most CMV-associated TCR beta chains seemed HLA-restricted.

Sequencing was performed on PBMCs. The sequence derives from a boy aged 2 to 9 in good health and CMV-seronegative.

DNA for the CDR3: TGCGCCAGCACCCTGAGACAGGGGGCGGGGTCCTACGAGCAGTACTTC. Protein sequence: CASTLRQGAGSYEQYF. The chain is built from TRBV5-1 and TRBJ2-7, with 10 bases aligning to TRBD1. The CDR3 totals 16 residues. The V gene end was trimmed by 6 bases and the J gene end by 1 base; junction bases not matched to a gene: 10. Germline lookup yields CDR1 SGHRS and CDR2 YFSETQ.